This T cell receptor beta chain appears in the sequencing data of a study of blood T cell repertoires in COVID-19. This study enrolled people aged roughly 18 to 90 from about two dozen US geographic areas. CDR3 length: 19 residues. CDR1 and CDR2 from the germline V gene are MDHEN and SYDVKM. After removal of 4 bases from V and 7 bases from J, the junction contained 23 bases not matched to a gene. As processed by the authors: Amplification of reference gene primers provided the estimated nucleated cell counts. Produced via immunoSEQ multiplex PCR; TCRdb's table is partial and in-frame only. The V and J calls and clone size come from that table; D and trimming were worked out from the DNA. The sample shows some 510,000 clones, 70% to 90% of them seen only once.

Sample: PBMCs or T cells enriched from blood (not recorded which). The V and J genes are TRBV28 and TRBJ2-3; TRBD1 aligns across 7 bases. This clonotype was obtained from a woman in her thirties or forties who had recovered from COVID-19. CDR3 residues: CASSSRGQTGFARLHTQYF. The CDR3 DNA reads TGTGCCAGCAGTTCGCGCGGGCAGACAGGGTTCGCCCGGTTGCATACGCAGTATTTT. The full variable domain, rest sourced from reference TRBV28 and TRBJ2-3, is DVKVTQSSRYLVKRTGEKVFLECVQDMDHENMFWYRQDPGLGLRLIYFSYDVKMKEKGDIPEGYSVSREKKERFSLILESASTNQTSMYLCASSSRGQTGFARLHTQYFGPGTRLTVL.